The clone carrying this T cell receptor beta chain was detected a few times. V shed 7 bases, J shed 7 bases, and the junction held 7 bases outside the gene matches. Germline assignment: CDR1 SNHLY and CDR2 FYNNEI. The CDR3 length is 15 residues. TCRdb's copy holds only in-frame clones and misses some; the assay was immunoSEQ multiplex PCR. The sample holds about 80,000 clones, roughly four fifths seen once. This record comes from a study of blood T cell repertoires in COVID-19. This clonotype originated in a human donor in a cohort sampled during active COVID-19. The sequencing input was peripheral blood. V gene TRBV2 combines with J gene TRBJ1-6; 10 bases are a match to TRBD1. CDR3 in amino acids: CASMDRDRGNSPLHF. CDR3 in DNA: TGTGCCAGCATGGACCGGGACAGGGGAAATTCACCCCTCCACTTT.